What follows describes a single T cell receptor beta chain. V was pared by 5 bases and J by 6 bases, with 19 bases between. This CDR3 region has 16 residues. Germline values: CDR1 SNHLY, CDR2 FYNNEI. These data originate in a study of blood T cell repertoires in COVID-19. Study-level background: The United States, Italy and Spain were the sources of the acute and convalescent COVID-19 samples. Sample material is recorded as cDNA or gDNA derived from T cells, B-cell-depleted T cells, or PBMCs.

Per the study methods: Nucleated cell number was recorded as an estimate derived from reference gene primer amplification. Generated by immunoSEQ multiplex PCR, the TCRdb table keeps only in-frame clones and is missing some. The V and J calls and clone size come from that table; D and trimming were worked out from the DNA. This sample has 150,000 to 200,000 clones, with 83% found just once. This TCR derives from a woman aged 70-85 years with COVID-19, enrolled during active disease. This chain connects TRBV2 to TRBJ2-2, with D perhaps TRBD2 (5 bases). Sequenced: peripheral blood. CDR3: CASSFLSLAFPGELFF. CDR3 bases: TGTGCCAGCAGTTTTCTTTCCTTAGCGTTTCCCGGGGAGCTGTTTTTT.